The 20 T cell receptor beta chains below all came from one sample that was sequenced in a study of T-cell memory formation after mild COVID-19. MiXCR was run by TCRdb on the 5' RACE reads, yielding one entry per CDR3 protein. Of about 320,000 distinct CDR3 sequences in the sample, around 15% are singletons; the top ten hold 21%. Sequencing was carried out using PBMCs or a T cell subset sorted from them (not recorded which). The receptors come from a man between 18 and 35 years old who had mild COVID-19 (a few samples of this study predate the infection). Cell type and time point are not known.

This clonotype has a handful of counts. This chain links TRBV4-2 with TRBJ1-1; 7 positions match TRBD1. Germline trimming cut 0 bases from V and 0 bases from J; bases unmatched to any gene: 1. The V gene's germline CDR1 is LGHNA and CDR2 YNFKEQ. This CDR3 is 15 amino acids long. The chain's CDR3 is CASSQEDRMNTEAFF. DNA of the CDR3: TGTGCCAGCAGCCAAGAGGACAGGATGAACACTGAAGCTTTCTTT.

This clonotype has only a few counts. The V and J genes are TRBV4-3 and TRBJ2-3, with D possibly being TRBD1 or TRBD2 (7 bases each). Trimming stripped 3 bases from V and 5 bases from J, with 15 bases between. There are 15 residues in the CDR3. CDR1 and CDR2 (germline): LGHNA, YSLEER. The DNA of the CDR3 is TGCGCCAGCAGCCAGGGAGGGGGCGCGGGAGATACGCAGTATTTT. This codes for CASSQGGGAGDTQYF.

The J gene is TRBJ1-1, the V gene TRBV6-5; 9 bases agree with TRBD1. Germline V gives CDR1 MNHEY, CDR2 SVGAGI. Trimming removed 4 bases from V and 5 bases from J; junction bases left unmatched: 8. The CDR3 sequence is 15 residues long. Written as DNA, the CDR3 is TGTGCCAGCAGTTCCAACAGGGGGCTGGGTACTGAAGCTTTCTTT. It codes for CASSSNRGLGTEAFF.

This clonotype has only a few counts. The V gene is TRBV21-1, the J gene TRBJ2-7; the table's D call, TRBD1, was not checked against the DNA. TRBV21-1 is termed a pseudogene. The length of the CDR3 is 17 residues. The CDR3 sequence: CASSKDSRDRGLNEQYF. In DNA form, the CDR3 reads TGTGCCAGCAGCAAAGACTCCCGAGACAGGGGGCTCAACGAGCAGTACTTC.

This chain uses TRBV7-2 with TRBJ2-7, with unresolved D. The CDR3 has 13 amino acids. Trimming took 3 bases from V and 5 from J, leaving 11 bases between them. Germline-derived CDR1 and CDR2 are SGHTA and FQGNSA. Here the CDR3 reads CASSFIQNDEQYF. The DNA for the CDR3 is TGTGCCAGCAGCTTTATCCAAAACGACGAGCAGTACTTC.

The DNA for the CDR3 is TGTGCCAGCAGCCGTCGTAAACAAGAGACCCAGTACTTC. This sequence encodes CASSRRKQETQYF. The chain links TRBV7-2 to TRBJ2-5; no clear D gene. CDR3 length equals 13 residues. The germline CDR1 and CDR2 sequences are SGHTA and FQGNSA. V lost 5 bases to trimming and J lost 2 bases, with 9 bases between them.

Many counts were recorded for this clonotype. The chain is built from TRBV12-3 or TRBV12-4 and TRBJ2-7, with D perhaps TRBD1 (6 bases). The CDR3 is 17 amino acids. V was shortened by 6 bases and J by 2 bases, with 23 bases between the two germline ends. CDR3 DNA: TGTGCCAGCAGGTTAAAGGCATTCTCGGACAGCGCCTACGAGCAGTACGTC. Residues: CASRLKAFSDSAYEQYV.

The V call is TRBV10-3, the J call TRBJ2-3; 9 nucleotides match TRBD2. The J segment lost 7 bases and the V segment lost 4 bases, leaving 9 bases of the junction unmatched. This CDR3 region has 15 residues. Germline CDR1 ENHRY, CDR2 SYGVKD. CDR3 sequence reads: CAISGGLAGFYTQYF. The CDR3 DNA is TGTGCCATCAGTGGAGGGCTAGCGGGGTTCTATACGCAGTATTTT.

The J gene is TRBJ2-5, the V gene TRBV30; 7 bases agree with TRBD2. The J segment lost 5 bases and the V segment lost 4 bases, leaving 10 bases of the junction unmatched. This CDR3 contains 14 residues. Germline CDR1 and CDR2: GTSNPN and SVGIG (reference sequence). The CDR3 DNA sequence: TGTGCCTGGACCCCTGGACTAGTAGGGGAGACCCAGTACTTC. Translating gives CAWTPGLVGETQYF.

There are a few counts of this clonotype. This chain joins TRBV6-5 and TRBJ1-6; D possibly corresponds to TRBD1 (5 bases). This CDR3 contains 15 residues. The V gene's germline CDR1 is MNHEY and CDR2 SVGAGI. V lost 0 bases, J lost 10 bases, and 13 bases lay in between. DNA of the CDR3: TGTGCCAGCAGTTACTCTCCGGGAAGGGGCTCACCCCTCCACTTT. Its translation: CASSYSPGRGSPLHF.

The V and J genes are TRBV15 and TRBJ1-5; D is unclear. Germline assignment: CDR1 LNHNV and CDR2 YYDKDF (reference sequence). V was shortened by 8 bases and J by 6 bases, with 14 bases between the two germline ends. This CDR3 comprises 13 residues. Here the CDR3 reads CATSRGTGQPQHF. The CDR3 nucleotides are TGTGCCACCTCTCGTGGAACGGGTCAGCCCCAGCATTTT.

The DNA for the CDR3 is TGTGCCAGCAGCGTAGCTGCAGGTGACTATGGCTACACCTTC. Amino acids: CASSVAAGDYGYTF. V is TRBV9 and J is TRBJ1-2, with D uncertain. Germline CDR1 reads SGDLS; CDR2 reads YYNGEE. The V and J ends lost 0 bases and 3 bases respectively, with 9 bases between them. The CDR3 loop spans 14 amino acids.

The chain has TRBV7-3 and TRBJ2-1, with TRBD2 identical over 8 bases. The J segment lost 5 bases and the V segment lost 0 bases, leaving 9 bases of the junction unmatched. The length of the CDR3 is 17 residues. Germline-derived CDR1 and CDR2 are SGHTA and FQGTGA. Written as DNA, the CDR3 is TGTGCCAGCAGCTTAACCATTACCCCAGCGGGGGACAATGAGCAGTTCTTC. It translates to CASSLTITPAGDNEQFF.

The V call is TRBV19, the J call TRBJ2-2; TRBD1 aligns across 7 bases. The CDR3 runs to 14 residues. V lost 9 bases and J lost 2; bases outside the gene matches: 6. Germline V gives CDR1 LNHDA, CDR2 SQIVND (reference sequence). The CDR3 region has the DNA TGTGCCAGCGAGACAGGGCCCAACACCGGGGAGCTGTTTTTT. Amino acid sequence: CASETGPNTGELFF.

The V gene is TRBV5-4, the J gene TRBJ1-2; D may be TRBD1 (5 bases). Trimming took 2 bases from V and 6 from J, leaving 17 bases between them. The CDR3 consists of 15 residues. From germline, CDR1 is SGHNT and CDR2 YYREEE (reference sequence). The CDR3 DNA follows: TGTGCCAGCAGCTTCGGGGGACCCCAAGGGAATGGCTACACCTTC. As protein: CASSFGGPQGNGYTF.

This clonotype was recorded once. The chain recombines TRBV9 with TRBJ1-1; D not resolved. The CDR3 consists of 16 residues. V was clipped by 2 bases and J by 1 base, with 15 bases between them. Looked up from germline, CDR1 is SGDLS and CDR2 is YYNGEE. The CDR3 spells CASSVLQTIENTEAFF. CDR3 DNA sequence: TGTGCCAGCAGCGTCCTGCAGACGATCGAGAACACTGAAGCTTTCTTT.

This chain connects TRBV5-6 to TRBJ2-1; a possible D gene is TRBD2 (5 bases). V dropped 4 bases and J dropped 8 bases, with 13 bases sitting between them. The CDR3 loop spans 13 amino acids. Per the germline V gene, CDR1 is SGHDT and CDR2 is YYEEEE. As DNA, the CDR3 is TGTGCCAGCAGCCCGCCGGGATCTCATGAGCAGTTCTTC. This codes for CASSPPGSHEQFF. The variable domain in full, with the rest retrieved from reference TRBV5-6 and TRBJ2-1, is DAGVTQSPTHLIKTRGQQVTLRCSPKSGHDTVSWYQQALGQGPQFIFQYYEEEERQRGNFPDRFSGHQFPNYSSELNVNALLLGDSALYLCASSPPGSHEQFFGPGTRLTVL.

CDR3 loop: CASSHRRDSFTDTQYF. CDR3 DNA: TGTGCCAGCAGCCATCGCCGGGACAGCTTCACAGATACGCAGTATTTT. The rearrangement joins TRBV11-2 to TRBJ2-3, with 7 bases identical to TRBD1. This CDR3 comprises 16 residues. V trimming: 5 bases; J trimming: 2 bases; junction bases outside the gene matches: 10. Germline values: CDR1 SGHAT, CDR2 FQNNGV.

This chain links TRBV7-8 with TRBJ2-7, with D hard to call. The ends were cut back, 3 bases at V and 0 bases at J, with 12 bases in the middle. The CDR3 has 15 residues. Germline V gene data show CDR1 as SGHVS and CDR2 as FQNEAQ. CDR3 region: CASSLERASSYEQYV. CDR3 nucleotides: TGTGCCAGCAGCTTGGAAAGGGCCAGCTCCTACGAGCAGTACGTC.

J is TRBJ2-7 and V is TRBV7-9; D not resolved. Trimming shortened V by 5 bases and J by 3 bases, and 8 bases separated the two germline ends. Germline CDR1 and CDR2: SEHNR and FQNEAQ (reference sequence). The CDR3 extends over 12 amino acids. The CDR3 bases are TGTGCCAGCAGCCATTGGGTCTACGAGCAGTACTTC. It yields the protein CASSHWVYEQYF. Full variable domain (remainder filled in from reference TRBV7-9 and TRBJ2-7): DTGVSQNPRHKITKRGQNVTFRCDPISEHNRLYWYRQTLGQGPEFLTYFQNEAQLEKSRLLSDRFSAERPKGSFSTLEIQRTEQGDSAMYLCASSHWVYEQYFGPGTRLTVT.